The 14 T cell receptor beta chains below come from one sample, sequenced in a study of OX40 agonist ivuxolimab in advanced cancers. The data were produced by immunoSEQ multiplex PCR, yet TCRdb's version contains in-frame clones alone and is incomplete. This sample has around 35,000 clones, with less than 80% found just once. The sequenced sample was CD4+ or CD8+ T cells sorted from blood, obtained in a trial of the OX40 agonist ivuxolimab. Every receptor here comes from an adult with an advanced solid tumor such as melanoma, head and neck, liver or kidney cancer.

J is TRBJ2-7 and V is TRBV5-8, with D perhaps TRBD1 (6 bases). The CDR3 extends over 14 amino acids. Germline CDR1 is SGHTS and CDR2 is YDEGEE. Between the trimmed V and J ends, which lost 2 bases and 2 bases, there was a span of 11 bases. Here the CDR3 DNA reads TGTGCCAGCAGCTTCCCCACAGGGACCTACGAGCAGTACTTC. This encodes CASSFPTGTYEQYF.

This chain joins TRBV27 and TRBJ1-3; no reliable D call. Looked up from germline, CDR1 is MNHEY and CDR2 is SMNVEV (reference sequence). CDR3 length equals 15 residues. V was trimmed by 0 bases and J by 2 bases, leaving 8 bases between them. The CDR3 DNA sequence: TGTGCCAGCAGTTTATCGGTTGGGGCTGGAAACACCATATATTTT. Protein: CASSLSVGAGNTIYF.

The chain couples TRBV6-5 to TRBJ2-5; no clear D. The end of the DNA fits TRBJ2-7 better, so the J call may be wrong. There are 10 residues in the CDR3. Looked up from germline, CDR1 is MNHEY and CDR2 is SVGAGI. CDR3 loop: CASGRTEQYF. The CDR3 DNA sequence: TGTGCCAGCGGTCGGACCGAGCAGTACTTC.

This chain joins TRBV10-1 and TRBJ2-3; 8 bases line up with TRBD2. This CDR3 has 15 residues. V trimming: 3 bases; J trimming: 4 bases; junction bases outside the gene matches: 6. In germline, CDR1 is WNHNN, CDR2 SYGVQD (reference sequence). In nucleotides, the CDR3 is TGCGCCAGCAGTGATTTCACTAGCGGACCAGATACGCAGTATTTT. Protein sequence: CASSDFTSGPDTQYF.

The V gene is TRBV28, the J gene TRBJ2-7; no definite D call. V lost 5 bases to trimming and J lost 3 bases, with 8 bases between them. The length of the CDR3 is 12 residues. Germline V gene lookup returns CDR1 MDHEN and CDR2 SYDVKM. In DNA, the CDR3 is TGTGCCAGCAGTAGTCAGCGCTACGAGCAGTACTTC. Residues: CASSSQRYEQYF.

V usage is TRBV7-8 and J usage is TRBJ1-2, with 9 bases lining up with TRBD1. The V segment lost 2 bases and the J segment 5 bases; nucleotides outside the gene matches: 9. The CDR3 has 16 amino acids. Germline-derived CDR1 and CDR2 are SGHVS and FQNEAQ. CDR3 sequence (DNA): TGTGCCAGCAGCTTAAACGTCGGGACAGGGATATATGGCTACACCTTC. Its translation is CASSLNVGTGIYGYTF.

This chain links TRBV6-6 with TRBJ1-1, with TRBD1 as a possible D gene (5 bases). Germline CDR1 MNHNY, CDR2 SVGAGI (reference sequence). The CDR3 has 13 amino acids. Trimming took off 7 bases at V and 0 bases at J, with 9 bases between the two ends. DNA of the CDR3: TGTGCCAGCACCTCAGGGCTGAACACTGAAGCTTTCTTT. Its protein is CASTSGLNTEAFF.

This chain connects TRBV2 to TRBJ2-1; no definite D call. This CDR3 has 14 amino acids. Looked up from germline, CDR1 is SNHLY and CDR2 is FYNNEI. Deletions cut 8 bases from V and 3 bases from J, with 14 bases between. CDR3 nucleotides: TGTGCCAGCCTCCCCGGAGTCCACTACAATGAGCAGTTCTTC. It specifies CASLPGVHYNEQFF.

The V call is TRBV29-1, the J call TRBJ1-3; possibly TRBD1 for D (6 bases). The CDR3 runs to 16 residues. Germline CDR1 SQVTM, CDR2 ANQGSEA. V shed 1 base and J shed 0 bases, with 13 bases lying between them. The CDR3 is CSVEVRGGGSGNTIYF. In nucleotides, the CDR3 is TGCAGCGTTGAAGTCCGGGGGGGCGGCTCTGGAAACACCATATATTTT.

Written as DNA, the CDR3 is TGTGCCAGTAGTACCACAAGTTACAATGAGCAGTTCTTC. Amino acid sequence: CASSTTSYNEQFF. V is TRBV19 and J is TRBJ2-1; D gene unclear. Germline lookup yields CDR1 LNHDA and CDR2 SQIVND (reference sequence). The CDR3 runs to 13 residues. Trimming shortened V by 4 bases and J by 4 bases, and 8 bases separated the two germline ends.

The chain links TRBV27 to TRBJ2-2; the D gene is possibly TRBD2 (6 bases). V lost 3 bases and J 5 bases, leaving 16 bases between the germline ends. This CDR3 has 16 amino acids. CDR1 and CDR2 (germline): MNHEY, SMNVEV (reference sequence). In DNA form, the CDR3 reads TGTGCCAGCAGTTTGGTGGCGCGAGGAGGGACCGGGGAGCTGTTTTTT. Translating it yields CASSLVARGGTGELFF.

CDR3 protein: CASSLARGPTVEQFF. The CDR3 bases are TGTGCCAGCAGCTTAGCGCGGGGTCCGACCGTTGAGCAGTTCTTC. The chain joins TRBV11-2 to TRBJ2-1, with a tentative D call TRBD2 (6 bases). The germline CDR1 and CDR2 sequences are SGHAT and FQNNGV. The germline V and J ends were trimmed by 1 base and 9 bases, with 16 bases remaining between them. The CDR3 sequence is 15 residues long.

The rearrangement joins TRBV27 to TRBJ1-6, with D possibly matching TRBD1 (5 bases). CDR3 length equals 14 residues. Trimming took off 4 bases at V and 9 bases at J, with 13 bases between the two ends. Germline CDR1 and CDR2: MNHEY and SMNVEV (reference sequence). The CDR3 sequence: CASSSQGSRSPLHF. CDR3 sequence (DNA): TGTGCCAGCAGTTCCCAGGGCTCACGTTCACCCCTCCACTTT.

This sequence joins TRBV11-3 and TRBJ1-1, with D possibly TRBD1 on 6 matching bases. Germline values: CDR1 SGHNT, CDR2 YENEEA. This CDR3 has 13 amino acids. Trimming took off 5 bases at V and 7 bases at J, with 14 bases between the two ends. The CDR3 sequence: CASSPQQGREAFF. CDR3 nucleotide sequence: TGTGCCAGCAGCCCTCAACAGGGCCGTGAAGCTTTCTTT.